This TCR beta chain was sequenced during a study of identical twins. Study-level findings and limits: A cross-sectional statistical analysis, not follow-up of the same donors, supported the conclusions. Possibly, invariant MAIT and iNKT cells partly confounded zero-insertion analyses.

Only healthy Caucasians were enrolled as donors. After removal of 5 bases from V and 6 bases from J, the junction contained 10 bases not matched to a gene. The CDR3 is 16 amino acids. Unique molecular identifiers were present on the cDNA, and a universal primer site came from template switching. TCRdb passed the 5' RACE reads through MiXCR, listing each CDR3 protein once. The sample includes hundreds of thousands of distinct CDR3 sequences, 6.1% seen only once; the top ten take 1.5% to 2%. A word on this clonotype: Antigen: not known.

The gene calls are TRBV12-3 or TRBV12-4 and TRBJ2-4; the match to TRBD1 covers 10 bases. Sample: naive T cells sorted from blood. This clonotype was obtained from a man aged 18 to 30 in good health. CDR3 protein: CASSQQLGQGGNIQYF. For the CDR3, the DNA is TGTGCCAGCAGTCAGCAACTAGGACAGGGGGGAAACATTCAGTACTTC.